This T cell receptor beta chain came from a study of blood T cell repertoires in COVID-19 (dated by TCRdb to 2020 to 2021). Context from the whole study: Collaborator samples came from the United States, Italy and Spain and covered acute and convalescent phases of COVID-19. The prospective study material was composed of cDNA or gDNA derived from T cells, B-cell-depleted T cells, or PBMCs. The dataset comprised deeply sampled blood TCRbeta repertoires from subjects exposed to, actively infected with, or recovered from COVID-19. The repertoires were released in a freely available public database intended as a resource for research on the immune response to SARS-CoV-2. Samples were obtained from the ongoing ImmuneRACE study (first 160 participants) and from 1,254 subjects provided by 6 global collaborators. Nearly every sample came with metadata listing a de-identified subject ID, COVID-19 status, age in years and sex. Where HLA class I and class II types were available, the types were taken from metadata supplied by the sample provider, not from assay-based typing. Summary of the overall study and its limitations: The quantity of clinical and demographic metadata differed by source and by participant and was supplied without curation.

From the cysteine up to the phenylalanine, the CDR3 has a length of 19 residues. Only the CDR3 DNA is retained, 57 bases long and in frame from the first base. In the germline V gene, CDR1 corresponds to KGHDR and CDR2 to SFDVKD. V lost 0 bases and J lost 4 bases, and the count of bases not matched to a germline gene is 14. TCRbeta CDR3 regions were amplified from genomic DNA by means of the immunoSEQ Assay, a bias-controlled multiplex PCR. In the original analysis: Nucleated cell counts per sample were estimated from amplification of reference gene primers within the assay. Sequence reads were collapsed and filtered to measure the absolute abundance of every unique TCRbeta CDR3 rearrangement. For each sample, productive Simpson clonality was calculated as the square root of Simpson's diversity index over productive rearrangements. Drawn from immuneACCESS, this table holds only the in-frame rearrangements with V and J called that TCRdb kept. Clones are partly lost; checked studies trace under half to an unresolved V gene and leave the rest unexplained. D and trimming were read from the DNA, whereas the V and J calls and clone size are those reported in that table. This sample has some 50,000 clones in its table, and under 90% of those were observed once. In total, the top ten clones hold approximately 27% of the sample.

Concerning this clone itself: The antigen it recognizes is unknown. Per-base quality was not reported, and no clone a single base away is much larger than it.

Each collaborating institution followed its own protocols to collect whole blood in K2EDTA tubes. For TCRbeta analysis, collaborators shipped samples as frozen whole blood, isolated PBMCs, or DNA extracted from either of those sample types. The sequenced material came from peripheral blood. The rearranged chain carries TRBV24-1 and TRBJ2-3; TRBD2 lines up with 8 middle nucleotides. The receptor was derived from a human donor in a cohort sampled during active COVID-19. In nucleotides, the sequence is TGTGCCACCAGTGATTTGGCGGGCCGTACGAGCGGGAGACCAGATACGCAGTATTTT. This gives the protein CATSDLAGRTSGRPDTQYF.